This T cell receptor (beta chain) was profiled in a study of post-analysis software for immune sequencing data. About the study: Relapsing-remitting, secondary progressive and progressive-relapsing forms of multiple sclerosis all featured among disease courses. Findings and limits, study-wide: Included in a set of about five TRBV segments more frequent in patients than controls were TRBV5-6, TRBV5-1 and TRBV20-1. The study found significantly lower normalized Chao1 diversity in multiple sclerosis patients than in controls.

Built from TCR beta cDNA, the libraries had unique molecular identifiers in them. Out of roughly 0.95 to 11 million T cells, roughly 0.5 million cDNA molecules were generated. TCRdb used MiXCR to reprocess the PCR reads, holding one entry per CDR3 protein. The sample has 700,000 to 800,000 distinct CDR3 sequences; 25% to 30% are singletons. This clonotype was recorded a few times. The antigen is not known. There are 13 residues in the CDR3. Trimming cost V 3 bases and J 5 bases, with 12 bases left between them. The germline V gene has CDR1 DFQATT and CDR2 SNEGSKA (reference sequence). The sequence came from a girl aged 5 to 17 with multiple sclerosis. What was sequenced was blood. The chain has TRBV20-1 and TRBJ2-3, with D possibly TRBD2 on 6 matching bases. CDR3 region: CSASKRAGDTQYF. Written as DNA, the CDR3 is TGCAGTGCTAGTAAGCGGGCGGGAGATACGCAGTATTTT.